Presented here are 32 T cell receptor beta chains from one specimen sequenced in a study of blood T cell repertoires in COVID-19. This table comes from immunoSEQ multiplex PCR, and its TCRdb copy is limited to in-frame clones, with some not included. The table lists about 180,000 clones, 82% of them singletons. Sequenced material: PBMCs or T cells enriched from blood (not recorded which). The receptors here all came from a man aged 55 to 70 who had recovered from COVID-19.

This chain joins TRBV7-3 and TRBJ1-1, with D unresolved. Germline CDR1 and CDR2: SGHTA and FQGTGA. There are 13 residues in the CDR3. Trimming pared 5 bases from V and 4 bases from J, leaving 11 bases between. CDR3 DNA: TGTGCCAGCAGCATCGACGGGGTCACTGAAGCTTTCTTT. Translated: CASSIDGVTEAFF.

The V and J genes are TRBV28 and TRBJ2-2; tentatively, D is TRBD1 (6 bases). V was shortened by 2 bases and J by 6 bases, with 22 bases between the two germline ends. The CDR3 loop spans 18 amino acids. In germline, CDR1 is MDHEN, CDR2 SYDVKM. The CDR3 DNA sequence: TGTGCCAGCAGTTTAAGCCGACCGACAGGACTTATGGCCGGGGAGCTGTTTTTT. Translated, it gives CASSLSRPTGLMAGELFF. Together with reference TRBV28 and TRBJ2-2, the CDR3 gives the full variable domain: DVKVTQSSRYLVKRTGEKVFLECVQDMDHENMFWYRQDPGLGLRLIYFSYDVKMKEKGDIPEGYSVSREKKERFSLILESASTNQTSMYLCASSLSRPTGLMAGELFFGEGSRLTVL.

The V call is TRBV4-1, the J call TRBJ2-2; possibly TRBD1 for D (5 bases). From germline, CDR1 is MGHRA and CDR2 YSYEKL. The V and J ends lost 1 base and 7 bases respectively, with 10 bases between them. The CDR3 runs 14 residues. The CDR3 is CASSQVGQDGELFF. The CDR3 DNA sequence: TGCGCCAGCAGCCAAGTCGGACAAGACGGGGAGCTGTTTTTT.

The J gene is TRBJ1-2, the V gene TRBV5-8, with D uncertain. Trimming stripped 2 bases from V and 4 bases from J, with 12 bases between. This CDR3 contains 14 residues. Germline loops: CDR1 SGHTS, CDR2 YDEGEE. CDR3 amino acids: CASSLSRNLYGYTF. CDR3 DNA sequence: TGTGCCAGCAGCTTATCCAGGAATCTCTATGGCTACACCTTC.

The chain joins TRBV28 to TRBJ2-1, with 10 positions matching TRBD2. The CDR3 loop spans 14 amino acids. The J segment lost 7 bases and the V segment lost 5 bases, leaving 5 bases of the junction unmatched. Looked up from germline, CDR1 is MDHEN and CDR2 is SYDVKM. The CDR3 sequence is CASSPSGGANEQFF. CDR3 sequence (DNA): TGTGCCAGCAGTCCGAGCGGGGGGGCGAATGAGCAGTTCTTC.

This clone was counted a single time. This chain uses TRBV13 with TRBJ1-1; no clear D gene. The V gene lost 3 bases and the J gene lost 1 base, with 9 bases spanning the gap. CDR1 PRHDT and CDR2 FYEKMQ come from the germline V gene (reference sequence). CDR3 length: 14 residues. CDR3 bases: TGTGCCAGCAGCTTTGATCAGGAGAACACTGAAGCTTTCTTT. This gives the protein CASSFDQENTEAFF.

The rearrangement joins TRBV28 to TRBJ2-3, with a possible D match to TRBD1 (5 bases). CDR3 length: 15 residues. Germline V gene data show CDR1 as MDHEN and CDR2 as SYDVKM. Trimming left V 4 bases short and J 7 bases short, with 18 bases between. DNA of the CDR3: TGTGCCAGCAGTTACCCATCAGGGTTATTAAATACGCAGTATTTT. As protein: CASSYPSGLLNTQYF.

This chain joins TRBV5-1 and TRBJ2-3; 7 bases map to TRBD2. The V gene's germline CDR1 is SGHRS and CDR2 YFSETQ. Unmatched junction bases numbered 7, after V lost 6 bases and J lost 3 bases. The CDR3 has 14 amino acids. CDR3 nucleotides: TGCGCCAGCATGGAAAGCGGGGCAACAGATACGCAGTATTTT. Translation gives CASMESGATDTQYF.

V and J are TRBV5-1 and TRBJ1-4; D gene unclear. CDR3 length: 13 amino acids. Between the trimmed V and J ends, which lost 0 bases and 7 bases, there was a span of 7 bases. Germline V gene sequence: CDR1 SGHRS, CDR2 YFSETQ. This CDR3 is CASSLGGSEKLFF. Written as DNA, the CDR3 is TGCGCCAGCAGCTTGGGTGGGAGTGAAAAACTGTTTTTT. Full variable domain (rest looked up from reference TRBV5-1 and TRBJ1-4): KAGVTQTPRYLIKTRGQQVTLSCSPISGHRSVSWYQQTPGQGLQFLFEYFSETQRNKGNFPGRFSGRQFSNSRSEMNVSTLELGDSALYLCASSLGGSEKLFFGSGTQLSVL.

The chain joins TRBV28 to TRBJ1-2; D might be TRBD1 (6 bases). V gave up 6 bases and J gave up 5 bases, with 16 bases separating them. Germline loops: CDR1 MDHEN, CDR2 SYDVKM. This CDR3 has 14 amino acids. CDR3 DNA sequence: TGTGCCAGCAGGGGCCAGGGGAAGGGGTATGGCTACACCTTC. The encoded protein is CASRGQGKGYGYTF.

This clone was detected only a few times. The rearrangement links TRBV6-5 to TRBJ2-2, with TRBD1 matching 9 bases. Germline CDR1 reads MNHEY; CDR2 reads SVGAGI. Trimming removed 6 bases from V and 9 bases from J; junction bases left unmatched: 11. The CDR3 consists of 15 residues. CDR3 sequence (DNA): TGTGCCAGCAGGATTTTACAGGGGGCAGGATGGGAGCTGTTTTTT. The encoded protein is CASRILQGAGWELFF.

This chain uses TRBV3-1 (or the pseudogene TRBV3-2) with TRBJ2-5, with TRBD1 matching 9 bases. The V gene end was trimmed by 4 bases and the J gene end by 1 base; junction bases not matched to a gene: 1. The CDR3 loop spans 14 amino acids. CDR1 is LGHDT, CDR2 YNNKEL, per germline (reference sequence). CDR3 loop: CASSPTGGQETQYF. The CDR3 DNA follows: TGTGCCAGCAGCCCGACAGGGGGCCAAGAGACCCAGTACTTC.

CDR3 coding DNA: TGTGCCAGCAGCCCACGGGACTACCGCACAGATACGCAGTATTTT. Protein sequence: CASSPRDYRTDTQYF. The rearrangement joins TRBV9 to TRBJ2-3; 7 nucleotides line up with TRBD2. Germline trimming cut 4 bases from V and 1 base from J; bases unmatched to any gene: 6. This CDR3 has 15 residues. Germline CDR1 reads SGDLS; CDR2 reads YYNGEE.

This clone has only one observation. The V and J genes are TRBV3-1 (or the pseudogene TRBV3-2) and TRBJ1-2; TRBD1 matches 8 bases. This CDR3 comprises 15 residues. The V segment lost 2 bases and the J segment 8 bases; nucleotides outside the gene matches: 10. The germline gives CDR1 LGHDT, CDR2 YNNKEL (reference sequence). The CDR3 reads CASSQLAGGLGGYTF. CDR3 bases: TGTGCCAGCAGCCAATTGGCAGGGGGCTTGGGAGGCTACACCTTC.

V gene TRBV2 combines with J gene TRBJ2-2, with TRBD2 matching over 12 bases. The germline CDR1 and CDR2 sequences are SNHLY and FYNNEI. The CDR3 totals 15 residues. J was trimmed by 5 bases and V by 6 bases; bases with no gene match: 4. The CDR3 DNA follows: TGTGCCAGCAGGGGAGGGACTAGCGGGACCGGGGAGCTGTTTTTT. This sequence encodes CASRGGTSGTGELFF.

The rearrangement joins TRBV2 to TRBJ2-2; 9 nucleotides agree with TRBD1. V was pared by 6 bases and J by 0 bases, with 5 bases of the junction left unmatched. CDR1 and CDR2 from the germline V gene are SNHLY and FYNNEI. The CDR3 covers 16 residues. The CDR3 coding sequence is TGTGCCAGCAGAGGGGACAGGGCCGCGAACACCGGGGAGCTGTTTTTT. Translating it yields CASRGDRAANTGELFF.

The V and J genes are TRBV27 and TRBJ2-7; 7 positions agree with TRBD2. Germline loops: CDR1 MNHEY, CDR2 SMNVEV (reference sequence). The CDR3 sequence is 14 residues long. V dropped 6 bases and J dropped 2; count of bases not matched to a gene: 7. The CDR3 protein is CASRYSSGTYEQYF. CDR3 DNA: TGTGCCAGCAGATATTCTAGCGGAACCTACGAGCAGTACTTC.

The V and J genes are TRBV7-9 and TRBJ2-3; no firm D call. The germline V gene encodes CDR1 SEHNR and CDR2 FQNEAQ (reference sequence). V was clipped by 0 bases and J by 5 bases, with 12 bases between them. The CDR3 spans 15 residues. The CDR3 is CASSLATAQIDTQYF. The CDR3 DNA reads as TGTGCCAGCAGCTTAGCCACAGCCCAGATAGATACGCAGTATTTT.

The rearrangement joins TRBV19 to TRBJ2-2, with D tentatively TRBD1 (5 bases). Germline values: CDR1 LNHDA, CDR2 SQIVND (reference sequence). The CDR3 is 17 amino acids. V was pared by 5 bases and J by 8 bases, with 24 bases between. CDR3 bases: TGTGCCAGTAGTGCGCGGCCCGGGCAGGAAAGGGGAGGGGAGCTGTTTTTT. Translated, it gives CASSARPGQERGGELFF.

The chain couples TRBV18 to TRBJ2-7, with 10 bases matching TRBD1. Trimming at V came to 8 bases and at J to 3 bases, leaving 4 bases not matched to a gene. Germline V gives CDR1 KGHSH, CDR2 LQKENI. The CDR3 covers 13 residues. The CDR3 nucleotides read TGTGCCAGCCGACAGGGGGCAGGCTACGAGCAGTACTTC. Its protein is CASRQGAGYEQYF.

This clone was counted between two and nine times. This chain uses TRBV27 with TRBJ2-3; 16 bases are shared with TRBD2. The CDR3 runs 20 residues. Germline V gives CDR1 MNHEY, CDR2 SMNVEV (reference sequence). V shed 4 bases, J shed 0 bases, and the junction held 10 bases outside the gene matches. The CDR3 protein is CASSSLWGLAGGKSTDTQYF. The CDR3 DNA sequence: TGTGCCAGCAGTTCACTTTGGGGACTAGCGGGGGGGAAGAGCACAGATACGCAGTATTTT.

The chain is built from TRBV5-4 and TRBJ2-3; tentatively, D is TRBD2 (5 bases). Germline assignment: CDR1 SGHNT and CDR2 YYREEE (reference sequence). The V end was cut by 1 base, the J end by 4 bases, with 7 bases between. The CDR3 totals 13 residues. The CDR3 nucleotides are TGTGCCAGCAGCTTGCGGGGATCAGATACGCAGTATTTT. The encoded protein is CASSLRGSDTQYF.

This chain links TRBV7-3 with TRBJ1-3; the D is unclear. The ends were cut back, 5 bases at V and 1 base at J, with 18 bases in the middle. The length of the CDR3 is 17 residues. Looked up from germline, CDR1 is SGHTA and CDR2 is FQGTGA. The CDR3 is CASSPQSGPQSGNTIYF. CDR3 in DNA: TGTGCCAGCAGCCCCCAAAGCGGCCCCCAATCTGGAAACACCATATATTTT.

V usage is TRBV20-1 and J usage is TRBJ2-2; 8 bases are shared with TRBD2. CDR3 length: 15 amino acids. Germline trimming cut 3 bases from V and 5 bases from J; bases unmatched to any gene: 8. Germline loops: CDR1 DFQATT, CDR2 SNEGSKA (reference sequence). CDR3 region: CSASRGGPGTGELFF. The CDR3 DNA reads as TGCAGTGCTAGTCGCGGGGGGCCCGGGACCGGGGAGCTGTTTTTT.

The chain joins TRBV27 to TRBJ2-7; the match to TRBD1 covers 7 bases. Per germline, CDR1 MNHEY and CDR2 SMNVEV (reference sequence). The J segment lost 2 bases and the V segment lost 7 bases, leaving 8 bases of the junction unmatched. This CDR3 is 14 amino acids long. CDR3 sequence reads: CASTRQGPPYEQYF. In DNA, the CDR3 is TGTGCCAGCACACGACAGGGTCCGCCCTACGAGCAGTACTTC.

V gene TRBV9 combines with J gene TRBJ1-1; the match to TRBD1 covers 7 bases. Unmatched junction bases numbered 3, after V lost 0 bases and J lost 4 bases. Germline V CDR1 and CDR2: SGDLS, YYNGEE. This CDR3 region has 14 residues. Here the CDR3 DNA reads TGTGCCAGCAGCGTAGAGGGGGCTGCCACTGAAGCTTTCTTT. This gives the protein CASSVEGAATEAFF.

The chain uses TRBV19 and TRBJ2-5, with D maybe TRBD1 (6 bases). Germline V CDR1 and CDR2: LNHDA, SQIVND (reference sequence). The CDR3 length is 15 residues. Trimming shortened V by 3 bases and J by 5 bases, and 16 bases separated the two germline ends. The CDR3 sequence is CASSMGARTGETQYF. CDR3 bases: TGTGCCAGTAGTATGGGGGCGCGGACGGGTGAGACCCAGTACTTC. The variable domain in full, with the rest retrieved from reference TRBV19 and TRBJ2-5, is DGGITQSPKYLFRKEGQNVTLSCEQNLNHDAMYWYRQDPGQGLRLIYYSQIVNDFQKGDIAEGYSVSREKKESFPLTVTSAQKNPTAFYLCASSMGARTGETQYFGPGTRLLVL.

The chain combines TRBV18 with TRBJ1-4; TRBD1 matches 7 bases. V dropped 4 bases and J dropped 8; count of bases not matched to a gene: 4. Germline V gene data show CDR1 as KGHSH and CDR2 as LQKENI. The CDR3 extends over 13 amino acids. The CDR3 spells CASSQGAREKLFF. The CDR3, as DNA: TGTGCCAGCTCACAGGGGGCGCGGGAAAAACTGTTTTTT.

This clone was seen only a few times. The V call is TRBV5-4, the J call TRBJ1-1, with TRBD1 matching over 8 bases. This CDR3 has 14 residues. Germline-derived CDR1 and CDR2 are SGHNT and YYREEE (reference sequence). V shed 4 bases and J 3 bases; nucleotides not matched to a gene: 5. The CDR3 nucleotides read TGTGCCAGCAGCCAGGGGGCGCGGGACACTGAAGCTTTCTTT. It encodes CASSQGARDTEAFF.

This clone was recorded only once. The V call is TRBV7-8, the J call TRBJ1-1; possible D gene TRBD1, 5 bases. The germline CDR1 and CDR2 sequences are SGHVS and FQNEAQ. The CDR3 sequence is 16 residues long. V was cut by 1 base and J by 9 bases, with 21 bases left in between. Here the CDR3 reads CASSLEVQATRMKAFF. CDR3 coding DNA: TGTGCCAGCAGCTTAGAGGTACAGGCTACACGGATGAAAGCTTTCTTT.

The V and J genes are TRBV29-1 and TRBJ2-2; a weak D match, TRBD2 (5 bases). CDR1 and CDR2 (germline): SQVTM, ANQGSEA. This CDR3 spans 13 amino acids. V lost 4 bases to trimming and J lost 2 bases, with 8 bases between them. CDR3: CSVGGRNTGELFF. The CDR3 region has the DNA TGCAGCGTTGGAGGGAGAAACACCGGGGAGCTGTTTTTT.

Written as DNA, the CDR3 is TGTGCTAGTGGTTTGGTACTGAACACCGGGGAGCTGTTTTTT. This gives the protein CASGLVLNTGELFF. V usage is TRBV12-5 and J usage is TRBJ2-2, with D hard to call. Germline V gene lookup returns CDR1 LGHNT and CDR2 FRNRAP. The CDR3 runs 14 residues. V lost 0 bases and J 1 base, leaving 3 bases between the germline ends.